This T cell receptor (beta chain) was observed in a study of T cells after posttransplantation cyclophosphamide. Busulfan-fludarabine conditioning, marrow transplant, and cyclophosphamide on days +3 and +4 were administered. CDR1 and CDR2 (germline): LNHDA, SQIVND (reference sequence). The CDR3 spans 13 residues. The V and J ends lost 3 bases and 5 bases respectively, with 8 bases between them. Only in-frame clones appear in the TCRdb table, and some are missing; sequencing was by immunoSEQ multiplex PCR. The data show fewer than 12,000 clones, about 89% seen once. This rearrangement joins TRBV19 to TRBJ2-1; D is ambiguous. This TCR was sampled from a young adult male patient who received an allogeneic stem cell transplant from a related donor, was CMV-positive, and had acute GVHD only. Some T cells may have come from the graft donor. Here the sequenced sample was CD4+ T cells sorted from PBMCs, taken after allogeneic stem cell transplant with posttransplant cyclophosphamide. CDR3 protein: CASSMGRNNEQFF. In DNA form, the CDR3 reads TGTGCCAGTAGTATGGGCAGAAACAATGAGCAGTTCTTC.